This T cell receptor (beta chain) was profiled in a study of metastatic and nonmetastatic thyroid tumors. Whole-study context: Repertoire data that came from the blood and tumor or nodule tissue of malignant and benign thyroid patients were compared.

TCRdb re-clonotyped the PCR reads via MiXCR. This repertoire shows 9,500 to 15,000 clones, around 21% found once; its top ten account for 12% to 15%. By sample share, this clone is medium-sized. This CDR3 comprises 13 residues. Trimming took off 0 bases at V and 7 bases at J, with 10 bases between the two ends. Germline V CDR1 and CDR2: SGHRS, YFSETQ. None of the patients had undergone any treatment ahead of thyroid surgery. The gene calls are TRBV5-1 and TRBJ1-1, with no clear D. This receptor was identified in a female donor with papillary thyroid cancer or a benign thyroid nodule (not recorded which). Some clones in this sample may be carry-over from other donors' samples. Sample: adjacent normal tissue. The CDR3 sequence: CASSLGSVDEAFF. The CDR3, as DNA: TGCGCCAGCAGCTTGGGGTCAGTGGATGAAGCTTTCTTT.